These 11 T cell receptor beta chains were sequenced from one sample in a study of blood T cell repertoires in COVID-19. Profiled with immunoSEQ multiplex PCR; TCRdb holds only in-frame clones, not every one. The sample shows approximately 110,000 clones, roughly 85% of them seen only once. The sample was peripheral blood. The receptors were sampled from a human donor in a cohort sampled during active COVID-19.

V is TRBV18 and J is TRBJ2-7, with 8 nucleotides matching TRBD2. The ends lost 0 bases at V and 3 bases at J; junction bases unmatched: 7. The CDR3 is 16 residues long. Looked up from germline, CDR1 is KGHSH and CDR2 is LQKENI. CDR3 nucleotides: TGTGCCAGCTCACCACCAGGCGGGAGGACTATCTACGAGCAGTACTTC. Protein product: CASSPPGGRTIYEQYF.

This chain uses TRBV28 with TRBJ1-2; no reliable D call. This CDR3 contains 12 residues. Germline CDR1 is MDHEN and CDR2 is SYDVKM. V shed 3 bases and J shed 2 bases, with 4 bases lying between them. As DNA, the CDR3 is TGTGCCAGCAGTTTTCAGAACTATGGCTACACCTTC. Its protein product is CASSFQNYGYTF.

The genes are TRBV27 and TRBJ2-7; 12 nucleotides agree with TRBD2. CDR3 length equals 16 residues. V was pared by 6 bases and J by 0 bases, with 6 bases of the junction left unmatched. Germline V gene data show CDR1 as MNHEY and CDR2 as SMNVEV (reference sequence). The CDR3 spells CASRGLAGSHSYEQYF. DNA for the CDR3: TGTGCCAGCAGAGGACTAGCGGGATCTCACTCCTACGAGCAGTACTTC.

The chain carries TRBV7-2 and TRBJ1-4; tentatively, D is TRBD1 (6 bases). Germline V CDR1 and CDR2: SGHTA, FQGNSA. CDR3 length: 15 amino acids. Trimming cost V 5 bases and J 3 bases, with 13 bases left between them. The CDR3 DNA is TGTGCCAGCAGCACGCAGGGGAACCCTAATGAAAAACTGTTTTTT. It codes for CASSTQGNPNEKLFF.

Only a few counts were recorded for this clone. The rearrangement joins TRBV29-1 to TRBJ1-1; maybe TRBD1 (5 bases). In germline, CDR1 is SQVTM, CDR2 ANQGSEA. Trimming took 4 bases from V and 2 from J, leaving 11 bases between them. The CDR3 has 13 residues. The CDR3 DNA reads as TGCAGCGTTGCTTTTGGGGCTAACACTGAAGCTTTCTTT. It encodes CSVAFGANTEAFF.

J is TRBJ1-2 and V is TRBV6-5, with D tentatively TRBD1 (5 bases). Per germline, CDR1 MNHEY and CDR2 SVGAGI. The CDR3 has 15 residues. The V gene lost 5 bases and the J gene lost 0 bases, with 13 bases spanning the gap. The CDR3 DNA reads TGTGCCAGCAGTCAAAAGGGGCTCACTAACTATGGCTACACCTTC. Translated, it gives CASSQKGLTNYGYTF.

This sequence joins TRBV18 and TRBJ1-2; 8 nucleotides align to TRBD1. This CDR3 is 13 amino acids long. V gave up 3 bases and J gave up 6 bases; unmatched junction bases: 3. The V gene's germline CDR1 is KGHSH and CDR2 LQKENI. CDR3 nucleotide sequence: TGTGCCAGCTCACCGACAGGGGTTGATGGCTACACCTTC. This gives the protein CASSPTGVDGYTF.

The chain combines TRBV19 with TRBJ2-5; 13 bases agree with TRBD2. Trimming cost V 7 bases and J 4 bases; bases outside gene matches: 6. From germline, CDR1 is LNHDA and CDR2 SQIVND (reference sequence). The CDR3 runs to 15 residues. The CDR3 sequence is CASNPTSGRPETQYF. The CDR3 nucleotides are TGTGCCAGTAATCCGACTAGCGGGAGGCCAGAGACCCAGTACTTC.

The chain carries TRBV9 and TRBJ2-5; the D gene is possibly TRBD2 (5 bases). Germline-derived CDR1 and CDR2 are SGDLS and YYNGEE. The CDR3 contains 15 residues. V lost 4 bases to trimming and J lost 4 bases, with 17 bases between them. The CDR3 DNA reads TGTGCCAGCAGCACCGACCCCATAGCGACAGAGACCCAGTACTTC. This translates into CASSTDPIATETQYF. Full variable domain (rest looked up from reference TRBV9 and TRBJ2-5): DSGVTQTPKHLITATGQRVTLRCSPRSGDLSVYWYQQSLDQGLQFLIQYYNGEERAKGNILERFSAQQFPDLHSELNLSSLELGDSALYFCASSTDPIATETQYFGPGTRLLVL.

V is TRBV19 and J is TRBJ1-2; 7 bases match TRBD1. J lost 1 base, V lost 3 bases, and 14 bases had no gene match. Looked up from germline, CDR1 is LNHDA and CDR2 is SQIVND (reference sequence). This CDR3 has 18 amino acids. The chain's CDR3 is CASSMREDRASGNYGYTF. CDR3 nucleotides: TGTGCCAGTAGTATGAGGGAAGACAGGGCGAGCGGTAACTATGGCTACACCTTC.

This clone occurred a few times. The chain couples TRBV7-2 to TRBJ1-2, with 7 bases aligning to TRBD1. In germline, CDR1 is SGHTA, CDR2 FQGNSA. This CDR3 spans 15 amino acids. The trim removed 5 bases at V and 6 bases at J, leaving 12 bases unmatched. Written as DNA, the CDR3 is TGTGCCAGCAGCCCGGGGACAGCGATCTCTGATGGCTACACCTTC. Translation gives CASSPGTAISDGYTF.